The T cell receptor beta chain described here comes from a study of blood T cell repertoires in COVID-19. Study summary: Samples of COVID-19 (acute and convalescent) were obtained from the United States, Italy and Spain. Sources were T cells, B-cell-depleted T cells, or PBMCs; the material itself was cDNA or gDNA.

The Seattle patients, enrolled during active infection, were followed longitudinally. Authors' processing steps: Reference gene primer amplification gave nucleated cell count estimates. TCRdb's table, derived via immunoSEQ multiplex PCR, lists solely in-frame clones and lacks some. Clone size and the V and J calls come from that table; the DNA yielded D and trimming. The sample has roughly 120,000 clones; approximately 85% are singletons. This CDR3 region has 16 residues. V shed 0 bases, J shed 3 bases, and the junction held 6 bases outside the gene matches. CDR1 SGHTA and CDR2 FQGNSA come from the germline V gene.

Sequenced material: peripheral blood. The receptor was derived from a woman aged 55-70 years with COVID-19, enrolled during active disease. V is TRBV7-2 and J is TRBJ1-2; 8 nucleotides align to TRBD1. In DNA, the CDR3 is TGTGCCAGCAGCTTAGCAGTCTCGGACAGGGACTATGGCTACACCTTC. Translating it yields CASSLAVSDRDYGYTF.